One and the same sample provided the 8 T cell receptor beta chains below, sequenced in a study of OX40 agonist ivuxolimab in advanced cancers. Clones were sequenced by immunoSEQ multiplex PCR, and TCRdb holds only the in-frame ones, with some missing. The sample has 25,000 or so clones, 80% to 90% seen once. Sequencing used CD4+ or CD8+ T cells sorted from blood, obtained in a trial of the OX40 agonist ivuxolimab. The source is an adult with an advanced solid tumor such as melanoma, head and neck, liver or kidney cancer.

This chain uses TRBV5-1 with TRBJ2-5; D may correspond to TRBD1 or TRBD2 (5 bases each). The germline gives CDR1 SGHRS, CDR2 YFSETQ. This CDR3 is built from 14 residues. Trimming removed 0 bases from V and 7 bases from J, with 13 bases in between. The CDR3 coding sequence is TGCGCCAGCAGCTTGGAAGGGGTAGGAGGGACCCAGTACTTC. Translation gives CASSLEGVGGTQYF.

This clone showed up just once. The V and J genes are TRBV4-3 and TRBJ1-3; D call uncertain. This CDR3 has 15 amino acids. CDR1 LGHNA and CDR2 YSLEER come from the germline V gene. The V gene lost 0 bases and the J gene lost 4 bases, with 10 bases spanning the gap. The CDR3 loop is CASSQEFRGGNTIYF. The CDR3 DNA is TGCGCCAGCAGCCAAGAATTCCGGGGAGGAAACACCATATATTTT.

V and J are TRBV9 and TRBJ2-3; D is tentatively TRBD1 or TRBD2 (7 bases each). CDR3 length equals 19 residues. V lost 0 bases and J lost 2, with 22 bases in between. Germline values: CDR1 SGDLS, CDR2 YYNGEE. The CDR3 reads CASSVATGGGGRNTDTQYF. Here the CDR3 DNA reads TGTGCCAGCAGCGTAGCCACAGGAGGGGGCGGGAGAAACACAGATACGCAGTATTTT.

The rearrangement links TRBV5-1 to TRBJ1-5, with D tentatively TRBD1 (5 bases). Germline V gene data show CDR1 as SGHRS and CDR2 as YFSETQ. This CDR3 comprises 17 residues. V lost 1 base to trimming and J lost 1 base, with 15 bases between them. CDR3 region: CASSLSPRDGSNQPQHF. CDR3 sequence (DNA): TGCGCCAGCAGCTTGAGTCCCCGGGACGGCAGCAATCAGCCCCAGCATTTT.

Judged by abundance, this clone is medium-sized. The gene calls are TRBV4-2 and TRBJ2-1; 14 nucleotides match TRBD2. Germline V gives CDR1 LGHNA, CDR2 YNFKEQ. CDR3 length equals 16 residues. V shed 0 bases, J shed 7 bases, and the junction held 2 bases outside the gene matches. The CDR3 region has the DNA TGTGCCAGCAGCCAAGACGGACTAGCGGGAGGTAATGAGCAGTTCTTC. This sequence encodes CASSQDGLAGGNEQFF.

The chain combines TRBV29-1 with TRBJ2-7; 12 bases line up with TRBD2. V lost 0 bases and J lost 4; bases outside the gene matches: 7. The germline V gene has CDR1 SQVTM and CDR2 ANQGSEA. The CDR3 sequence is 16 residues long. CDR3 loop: CSVEDRTSGRRYEQYF. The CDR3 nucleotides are TGCAGCGTTGAAGATCGTACTAGCGGGAGGAGGTACGAGCAGTACTTC.

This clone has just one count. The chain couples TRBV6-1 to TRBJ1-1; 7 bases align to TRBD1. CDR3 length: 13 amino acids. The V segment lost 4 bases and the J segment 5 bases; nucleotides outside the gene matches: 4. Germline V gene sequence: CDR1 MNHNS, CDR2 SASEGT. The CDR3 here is CASSARGRTEAFF. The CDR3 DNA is TGTGCCAGCAGTGCCAGGGGGAGGACTGAAGCTTTCTTT.

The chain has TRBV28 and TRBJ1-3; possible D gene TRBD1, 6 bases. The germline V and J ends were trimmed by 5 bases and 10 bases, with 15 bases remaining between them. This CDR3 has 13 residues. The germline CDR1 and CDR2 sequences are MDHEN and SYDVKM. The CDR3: CASSVEEQGTIYF. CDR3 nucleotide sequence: TGTGCCAGCAGTGTTGAGGAACAGGGTACCATATATTTT. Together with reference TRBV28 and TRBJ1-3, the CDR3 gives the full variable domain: DVKVTQSSRYLVKRTGEKVFLECVQDMDHENMFWYRQDPGLGLRLIYFSYDVKMKEKGDIPEGYSVSREKKERFSLILESASTNQTSMYLCASSVEEQGTIYFGEGSWLTVV.